This passage covers 17 T cell receptor beta chains from one sample sequenced in a study of human T cells and chemical hapten exposure. TCRdb reanalysed the RACE reads using MiXCR and keeps one entry per CDR3 protein. The table includes around 330,000 distinct CDR3 sequences, 5% to 6.5% detected once. The sample's time point: pre-sensitization, week 0. Treatment described: therapeutic diphenylcyclopropenone sensitization with weekly scalp DPC. This specimen consisted of whole blood, obtained in connection with sensitization to the hapten diphenylcyclopropenone (DPC). These receptor sequences come from a woman aged 18-29 years with alopecia areata. Some clones in this sample may be carry-over from other donors' samples.

This clonotype appeared many times. The chain joins TRBV25-1 to TRBJ2-5; 7 positions agree with TRBD1. This CDR3 comprises 14 residues. Germline V CDR1 and CDR2: MGHDK, SYGVNS. Trimming removed 4 bases from V and 3 bases from J; junction bases left unmatched: 5. CDR3 amino acids: CASSALDRKETQYF. Here the CDR3 DNA reads TGTGCCAGCAGTGCTTTGGACAGGAAAGAGACCCAGTACTTC.

This rearrangement joins TRBV12-3 or TRBV12-4 to TRBJ1-2; unclear D gene. V was trimmed by 3 bases and J by 0 bases, leaving 17 bases between them. This CDR3 is built from 17 residues. The CDR3: CASSFGYKYLTNYGYTF. Written as DNA, the CDR3 is TGTGCCAGCAGTTTTGGGTACAAATACCTTACTAACTATGGCTACACCTTC.

This clonotype was seen only a few times. This rearrangement joins TRBV6-5 to TRBJ1-2; TRBD1 agrees at 8 bases. V lost 6 bases to trimming and J lost 8 bases; unmatched junction nucleotides: 8. The CDR3 sequence is 13 residues long. Germline values: CDR1 MNHEY, CDR2 SVGAGI. CDR3 nucleotide sequence: TGTGCCAGCAGGCCACGGACAGGGCGCGGCTACACCTTC. The encoded protein is CASRPRTGRGYTF.

This clonotype was detected many times. The chain is built from TRBV7-2 and TRBJ1-6, with no clear D. Trimming pared 2 bases from V and 10 bases from J, leaving 6 bases between. The CDR3 contains 12 residues. Germline V gene lookup returns CDR1 SGHTA and CDR2 FQGNSA. CDR3 sequence reads: CASSLMGSPLHF. CDR3 DNA sequence: TGTGCCAGCAGCTTAATGGGGTCACCCCTCCACTTT.

This clonotype appeared many times. V gene TRBV4-3 combines with J gene TRBJ1-6; D remains unclear. There are 16 residues in the CDR3. Trimming shortened V by 0 bases and J by 7 bases, and 13 bases separated the two germline ends. CDR1 and CDR2 from the germline V gene are LGHNA and YSLEER. CDR3 in amino acids: CASSQEIPELNSPLHF. CDR3 coding DNA: TGCGCCAGCAGCCAAGAGATTCCCGAATTGAATTCACCCCTCCACTTT.

This clonotype came up many times. This sequence joins TRBV12-5 and TRBJ2-7; maybe TRBD2 (6 bases). Germline CDR1 LGHNT, CDR2 FRNRAP. The germline V and J ends were trimmed by 3 bases and 0 bases, with 12 bases remaining between them. The CDR3 contains 15 residues. The DNA of the CDR3 is TGTGCTAGTGGTTTCGGGGGTGCCCTCTCCTACGAGCAGTACTTC. Translated, it gives CASGFGGALSYEQYF.

The V call is TRBV7-2, the J call TRBJ2-5; 9 nucleotides match TRBD2. In germline, CDR1 is SGHTA, CDR2 FQGNSA. The CDR3 length is 14 residues. The V and J ends lost 5 bases and 0 bases, in that order; junction bases with no gene match: 1. In nucleotides, the CDR3 is TGTGCCAGCAGCCGGACTAGCGACCAAGAGACCCAGTACTTC. Protein sequence: CASSRTSDQETQYF.

The chain is built from TRBV4-3 and TRBJ1-5; D remains ambiguous. V was shortened by 0 bases and J by 7 bases, with 16 bases between the two germline ends. Per the germline V gene, CDR1 is LGHNA and CDR2 is YSLEER. The CDR3 contains 16 residues. The CDR3 DNA sequence: TGCGCCAGCAGCCAAGATCGATATACAGTAAGCCAGCCCCAGCATTTT. Amino acids: CASSQDRYTVSQPQHF.

This clonotype was seen ten or more times. This chain connects TRBV18 to TRBJ2-2; 10 bases fit TRBD1. Trimming removed 8 bases from V and 6 bases from J; junction bases left unmatched: 3. Per the germline V gene, CDR1 is KGHSH and CDR2 is LQKENI. This CDR3 has 13 amino acids. CDR3 sequence: CASATGGSGELFF. CDR3 coding DNA: TGTGCCAGCGCGACAGGGGGCTCCGGGGAGCTGTTTTTT.

This clonotype was found many times. V is TRBV20-1 and J is TRBJ2-7; perhaps TRBD2 as D (6 bases). This CDR3 region has 14 residues. CDR1 is DFQATT and CDR2 is SNEGSKA in the germline V gene (reference sequence). The ends were cut back, 8 bases at V and 1 base at J, with 18 bases in the middle. CDR3 DNA: TGCAGTCATGGGGACTCGCGGAGATCCTACGAGCAGTACTTC. As protein: CSHGDSRRSYEQYF.

This chain joins TRBV4-3 and TRBJ1-1; TRBD1 matches 7 bases. CDR3 length equals 16 residues. In germline, CDR1 is LGHNA, CDR2 YSLEER. Trimming took 4 bases from V and 2 from J; bases not matched to a gene: 10. The CDR3 here is CASSPTTGAANTEAFF. The CDR3 DNA follows: TGCGCCAGCAGCCCCACCACAGGGGCGGCTAACACTGAAGCTTTCTTT.

This clonotype has only a few counts. The V gene is TRBV27, the J gene TRBJ1-1; the D is unclear. CDR3 length equals 14 residues. Germline V CDR1 and CDR2: MNHEY, SMNVEV (reference sequence). V dropped 6 bases and J dropped 1 base, with 12 bases sitting between them. CDR3 sequence (DNA): TGTGCCAGCAGCCCGACTCATCGGAACACTGAAGCTTTCTTT. It encodes CASSPTHRNTEAFF.

The chain links TRBV7-2 to TRBJ1-1; weak D call: TRBD1 (5 bases). V gave up 3 bases and J gave up 11 bases, with 13 bases separating them. Germline V gene data show CDR1 as SGHTA and CDR2 as FQGNSA. CDR3 length: 12 amino acids. This CDR3 reads CASSFRQGKAFF. CDR3 DNA: TGTGCCAGCAGCTTTAGGCAGGGTAAGGCTTTCTTT. The entire variable domain, with the rest obtained from reference TRBV7-2 and TRBJ1-1, is as follows: GAGVSQSPSNKVTEKGKDVELRCDPISGHTALYWYRQSLGQGLEFLIYFQGNSAPDKSGLPSDRFSAERTGGSVSTLTIQRTQQEDSAVYLCASSFRQGKAFFGQGTRLTVV.

The V and J genes are TRBV5-1 and TRBJ1-2; no definite D call. The germline CDR1 and CDR2 sequences are SGHRS and YFSETQ. The CDR3 consists of 12 residues. Trimming cost V 4 bases and J 4 bases, with 8 bases left between them. CDR3 sequence: CASSPTLYGYTF. The CDR3 DNA reads TGCGCCAGCAGCCCGACCCTCTATGGCTACACCTTC.

This clonotype was seen ten or more times. The chain carries TRBV20-1 and TRBJ2-3, with D perhaps assigned TRBD1 or TRBD2 (5 bases each). The germline V gene encodes CDR1 DFQATT and CDR2 SNEGSKA (reference sequence). This CDR3 is 14 amino acids long. Between the trimmed V and J ends, which lost 3 bases and 0 bases, there was a span of 10 bases. The CDR3 DNA reads as TGCAGTGCTAGTGGGGACGGTAGCACAGATACGCAGTATTTT. Translating it yields CSASGDGSTDTQYF.

This clonotype appeared many times. The chain recombines TRBV6-5 with TRBJ2-7; D gene ambiguous. This CDR3 contains 13 residues. V was shortened by 6 bases and J by 3 bases, with 12 bases between the two germline ends. Germline CDR1 reads MNHEY; CDR2 reads SVGAGI. This CDR3 is CASSREWGYEQYF. Here the CDR3 DNA reads TGTGCCAGCAGCAGAGAGTGGGGCTACGAGCAGTACTTC.

This clonotype came up many times. The chain joins TRBV27 to TRBJ1-3, with D perhaps matching TRBD1 (5 bases). Germline values: CDR1 MNHEY, CDR2 SMNVEV (reference sequence). This CDR3 region has 15 residues. Between the trimmed V and J ends, which lost 3 bases and 4 bases, there was a span of 13 bases. This CDR3 reads CASSLNFRAGNTIYF. DNA for the CDR3: TGTGCCAGCAGTTTGAATTTCAGGGCCGGAAACACCATATATTTT.